A selection of T cell receptor beta chains follows, all from one sample in a study of shared clonotypes between healthy human individuals. TCRdb's table, derived via immunoSEQ multiplex PCR, lists solely in-frame clones and lacks some. The sample consists of about 100,000 clones, roughly 70% of them appearing once. Material for sequencing was memory CD8+ T cells sorted from blood. The source is a woman aged 25-40 years in good health. Both conserved end residues are part of each CDR3. D genes are given only for firm matches. Size is omitted from some rows. Given values are once, few, many or a class for expanded clones.

J gene: TRBJ2-7; D gene: TRBD1; V gene: TRBV27; clone size: NA; CDR3 DNA: TGTGCCAGCAGTTTAACTTGGGAACAGGGGGCAACCTACGAGCAGTACTTC; CDR3 protein: CASSLTWEQGATYEQYF
J gene: TRBJ2-7; D gene: NA; V gene: TRBV4-2; clone size: NA; CDR3 DNA: TGTGCCAGCAGCCAAGATCTTGGCGGGACAGCCTACGAGCAGTACTTC; CDR3 protein: CASSQDLGGTAYEQYF
J gene: TRBJ2-1; D gene: NA; V gene: TRBV7-6; clone size: once; CDR3 DNA: TGTGCCAGCAGGCGTGGGGCGTTGGACAATGAGCAGTTCTTC; CDR3 protein: CASRRGALDNEQFF
J gene: TRBJ2-3; D gene: TRBD2; V gene: TRBV5-5; clone size: once; CDR3 DNA: TGTGCCAGCAGCCAAGGGGCGGGAGAGGTAGATACGCAGTATTTT; CDR3 protein: CASSQGAGEVDTQYF
J gene: TRBJ2-1; D gene: NA; V gene: TRBV6-1; clone size: NA; CDR3 DNA: TGTGCCAGCAGTGAAGGGGAGGGGGCAGGCAATGAGCAGTTCTTC; CDR3 protein: CASSEGEGAGNEQFF
J gene: TRBJ2-7; D gene: TRBD2; V gene: TRBV11-2; clone size: NA; CDR3 DNA: TGTGCCAGCAGCCGTAGCGGGAGGACCTCCTACGAGCAGTACTTC; CDR3 protein: CASSRSGRTSYEQYF
J gene: TRBJ2-2; D gene: NA; V gene: TRBV25-1; clone size: many; CDR3 DNA: TGTGCCAGCAGTGGTAGCGTGACCGGGGAGCTGTTTTTT; CDR3 protein: CASSGSVTGELFF
J gene: TRBJ2-1; D gene: NA; V gene: TRBV29-1; clone size: NA; CDR3 DNA: TGCAGCGCCCTTGGTGGGCGCCTCTCCTACAATGAGCAGTTCTTC; CDR3 protein: CSALGGRLSYNEQFF
J gene: TRBJ2-7; D gene: NA; V gene: TRBV21-1; clone size: few; CDR3 DNA: TGTGCCGGGTGGGGGGTTAGGATTCCCTACGAGCAGTACTTC; CDR3 protein: CAGWGVRIPYEQYF
J gene: TRBJ2-1; D gene: NA; V gene: TRBV7-9; clone size: many; CDR3 DNA: TGTGCCAGCAGCCCCAGGGGCGGGAGCGCCTACAATGAGCAGTTCTTC; CDR3 protein: CASSPRGGSAYNEQFF
J gene: TRBJ2-1; D gene: NA; V gene: TRBV18; clone size: few; CDR3 DNA: TGTGCCAGCTCACGGGGGGACCCCCCGATAGCCTACAATGAGCAGTTCTTC; CDR3 protein: CASSRGDPPIAYNEQFF
J gene: TRBJ1-1; D gene: NA; V gene: TRBV28; clone size: few; CDR3 DNA: TGTGCCAGCAGCCGTAACAGGAGGAGGGAAGCTTTCTTT; CDR3 protein: CASSRNRRREAFF
J gene: TRBJ2-7; D gene: TRBD1; V gene: TRBV6-1; clone size: NA; CDR3 DNA: TGTGCCAGCAGTGAAGAGACAGGGGGCTCGGGTGAGCAGTACTTC; CDR3 protein: CASSEETGGSGEQYF
J gene: TRBJ2-3; D gene: NA; V gene: TRBV7-9; clone size: once; CDR3 DNA: TGTGCCAGCAGGTCCATAGGGGATACGCAGTATTTT; CDR3 protein: CASRSIGDTQYF
J gene: TRBJ2-7; D gene: NA; V gene: TRBV4-1; clone size: NA; CDR3 DNA: TGCGCCAGCAGGTCGTCACCAGGCTCCCCTGCCGAGCAGTACTTC; CDR3 protein: CASRSSPGSPAEQYF
J gene: TRBJ2-6; D gene: NA; V gene: TRBV7-9; clone size: many; CDR3 DNA: TGTGCCAGCAGCCAAAACAGTCACGGGGAATCTGGGGCCAACGTCCTGACTTTC; CDR3 protein: CASSQNSHGESGANVLTF
J gene: TRBJ1-2; D gene: NA; V gene: TRBV29-1; clone size: NA; CDR3 DNA: TGCAGCGTTGTAGGGGACACTTTAAGTTATGGCTACACCTTC; CDR3 protein: CSVVGDTLSYGYTF
J gene: TRBJ2-7; D gene: NA; V gene: TRBV29-1; clone size: NA; CDR3 DNA: TGCAGCGTTGAAGACCCCGGTGGGGGGCAGTACTTC; CDR3 protein: CSVEDPGGGQYF
J gene: TRBJ2-7; D gene: NA; V gene: TRBV1; clone size: few; CDR3 DNA: TGCACCAGCAGCCACGGAAACGAGCAGTACTTC; CDR3 protein: CTSSHGNEQYF
J gene: TRBJ1-2; D gene: NA; V gene: TRBV6-5; clone size: NA; CDR3 DNA: TGTGCCAGCAGTTCTACATCGATCGGACAGCGCTATGGCTACACCTTC; CDR3 protein: CASSSTSIGQRYGYTF
J gene: TRBJ2-7; D gene: TRBD2; V gene: TRBV10-3; clone size: once; CDR3 DNA: TGTGCCATGCAGCGGGAGGGAGTCTACGAGCAGTACTTC; CDR3 protein: CAMQREGVYEQYF
J gene: TRBJ1-1; D gene: NA; V gene: TRBV25-1; clone size: NA; CDR3 DNA: TGTGCCAGCAGTACCTGGAGGGGGGGAGTAGGGACTGAAGCTTTCTTT; CDR3 protein: CASSTWRGGVGTEAFF
J gene: TRBJ2-3; D gene: TRBD2; V gene: TRBV25-1; clone size: few; CDR3 DNA: TGTGCCAGTACCGACAGCCGGGGGGCAGATACGCAGTATTTT; CDR3 protein: CASTDSRGADTQYF
J gene: TRBJ2-2; D gene: TRBD2; V gene: TRBV6-5; clone size: NA; CDR3 DNA: TGTGCCAGCAGTAGCGGGAGGGATGGGGCCGGGGAGCTGTTTTTT; CDR3 protein: CASSSGRDGAGELFF
J gene: TRBJ2-5; D gene: NA; V gene: TRBV7-2; clone size: NA; CDR3 DNA: TGTGCCAGCAGCTTAGGGCTGTACTGGTACCAAGAGACCCAGTACTTC; CDR3 protein: CASSLGLYWYQETQYF
J gene: TRBJ1-3; D gene: NA; V gene: TRBV25-1; clone size: NA; CDR3 DNA: TGTGCCAGCAGTGAATTAAGGGACTCTTGGTCTGGAAACACCATATATTTT; CDR3 protein: CASSELRDSWSGNTIYF
J gene: TRBJ2-7; D gene: TRBD2; V gene: TRBV19; clone size: NA; CDR3 DNA: TGTGCCAGTAGTATTGAGACTAGCGGGACCTACGAGCAGTACTTC; CDR3 protein: CASSIETSGTYEQYF
J gene: TRBJ2-7; D gene: NA; V gene: TRBV6-6; clone size: NA; CDR3 DNA: TGTGCCAGCAGTGGCGCCAACACACCTACCTACGAGCAGTACTTC; CDR3 protein: CASSGANTPTYEQYF
J gene: TRBJ2-1; D gene: NA; V gene: TRBV7-2; clone size: NA; CDR3 DNA: TGTGCCAGCAGCTTAAGGAGCGTATACTACAATGAGCAGTTCTTC; CDR3 protein: CASSLRSVYYNEQFF
J gene: TRBJ1-3; D gene: NA; V gene: TRBV19; clone size: NA; CDR3 DNA: TGTGCCAGTAGTATAGATCTCGGCTCTGGAAACACCATATATTTT; CDR3 protein: CASSIDLGSGNTIYF
J gene: TRBJ1-1; D gene: TRBD1; V gene: TRBV5-1; clone size: NA; CDR3 DNA: TGCGCCAGCAGCTTGGAATGGACAGGGGTAGGCACTGAAGCTTTCTTT; CDR3 protein: CASSLEWTGVGTEAFF